This record looks at one T cell receptor (beta chain) sequence and its context. Time point denoted: pretreatment peripheral blood. This sample stems from a study of PD-L1 blockade in urothelial cancer. At the level of the study: The year 2014 saw patients start atezolizumab, 1,200 mg intravenously every 3 weeks. Most patients, about 85% of the roughly 29, were males with bladder-origin cancer. Chemotherapy regimens numbering 0 to 3 had been given to patients.

Profiled with immunoSEQ multiplex PCR; TCRdb holds only in-frame clones, not every one. Of tens of thousands of clones detected, around 79% appear once; the ten largest clones hold roughly 4%. Germline V CDR1 and CDR2: MDHEN, SYDVKM. V lost 8 bases and J 9 bases, leaving 19 bases between the germline ends. The CDR3 is 13 amino acids. The chain employs TRBV28 and TRBJ1-1; D remains unclear. The sample was PBMCs, taken around atezolizumab (anti-PD-L1) treatment. The TCR sequence derives from a man between 65 and 79 years old with urothelial cancer. CDR3 loop: CASLATGIAKAFF. CDR3 sequence (DNA): TGTGCCAGCCTGGCGACGGGTATCGCGAAAGCTTTCTTT.